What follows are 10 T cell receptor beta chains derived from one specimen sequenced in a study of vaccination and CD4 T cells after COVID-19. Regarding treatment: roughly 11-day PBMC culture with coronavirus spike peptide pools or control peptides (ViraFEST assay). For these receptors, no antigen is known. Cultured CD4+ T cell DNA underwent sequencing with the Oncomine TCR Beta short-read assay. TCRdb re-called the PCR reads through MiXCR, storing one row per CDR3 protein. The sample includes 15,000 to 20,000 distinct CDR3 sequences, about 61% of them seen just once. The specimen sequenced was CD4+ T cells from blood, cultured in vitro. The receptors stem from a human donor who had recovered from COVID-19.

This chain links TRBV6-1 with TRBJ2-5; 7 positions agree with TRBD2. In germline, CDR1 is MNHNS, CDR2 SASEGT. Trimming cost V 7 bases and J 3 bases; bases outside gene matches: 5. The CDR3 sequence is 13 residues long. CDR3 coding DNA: TGTGCCAGCATCGCCCGGGGGGAAGAGACCCAGTACTTC. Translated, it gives CASIARGEETQYF.

CDR3 in DNA: TGTGCCAGCAGCTTACGTGCAACTAATGAAAAACTGTTTTTT. It specifies CASSLRATNEKLFF. The rearrangement joins TRBV7-2 to TRBJ1-4; D gene uncertain. The germline V gene encodes CDR1 SGHTA and CDR2 FQGNSA. This CDR3 has 14 residues. V lost 2 bases, J lost 0 bases, and 4 bases lay in between.

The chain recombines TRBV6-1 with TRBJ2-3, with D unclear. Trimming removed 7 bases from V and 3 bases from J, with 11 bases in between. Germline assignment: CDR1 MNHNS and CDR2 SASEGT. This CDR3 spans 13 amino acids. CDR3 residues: CASTLSGTDTQYF. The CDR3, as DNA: TGTGCCAGCACTCTTTCAGGAACAGATACGCAGTATTTT.

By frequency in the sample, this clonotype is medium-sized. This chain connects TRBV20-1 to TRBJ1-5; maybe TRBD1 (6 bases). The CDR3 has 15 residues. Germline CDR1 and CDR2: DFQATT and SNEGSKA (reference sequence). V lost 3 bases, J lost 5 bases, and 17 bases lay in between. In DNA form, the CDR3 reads TGCAGTGCTAGTAAGTGGCAGGGGTCGGATCAGCCCCAGCATTTT. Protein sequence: CSASKWQGSDQPQHF.

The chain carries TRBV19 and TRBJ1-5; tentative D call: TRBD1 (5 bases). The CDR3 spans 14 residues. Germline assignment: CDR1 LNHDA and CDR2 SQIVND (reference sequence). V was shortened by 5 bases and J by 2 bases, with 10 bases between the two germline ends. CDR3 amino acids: CASSGQGGNQPQHF. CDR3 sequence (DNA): TGTGCCAGTAGTGGGCAGGGCGGCAATCAGCCCCAGCATTTT.

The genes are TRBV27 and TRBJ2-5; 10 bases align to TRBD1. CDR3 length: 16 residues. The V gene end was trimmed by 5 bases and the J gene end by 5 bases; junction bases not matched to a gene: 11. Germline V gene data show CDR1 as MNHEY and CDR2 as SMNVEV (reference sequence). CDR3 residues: CASSAAPGTGEETQYF. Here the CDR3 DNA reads TGTGCCAGCAGTGCGGCCCCCGGGACAGGGGAGGAGACCCAGTACTTC.

CDR3 loop: CSAKRSGRAWNEQFF. DNA for the CDR3: TGCAGTGCAAAGAGGAGCGGGAGGGCCTGGAATGAGCAGTTCTTC. This chain connects TRBV20-1 to TRBJ2-1; 10 positions agree with TRBD2. Germline V gene data show CDR1 as DFQATT and CDR2 as SNEGSKA (reference sequence). With 6 bases clipped from V and 7 bases from J, the junction kept 12 bases outside the gene matches. The CDR3 sequence is 15 residues long.

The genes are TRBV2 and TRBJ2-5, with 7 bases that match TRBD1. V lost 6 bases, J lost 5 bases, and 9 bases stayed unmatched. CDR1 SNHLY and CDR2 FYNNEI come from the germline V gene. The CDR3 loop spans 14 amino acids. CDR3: CASRTRQGRETQYF. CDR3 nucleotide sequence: TGTGCCAGCAGAACCAGACAGGGCCGGGAGACCCAGTACTTC.

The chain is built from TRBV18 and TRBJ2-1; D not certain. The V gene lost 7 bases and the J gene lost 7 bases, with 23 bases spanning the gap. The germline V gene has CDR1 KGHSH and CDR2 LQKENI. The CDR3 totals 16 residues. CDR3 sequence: CASLFGPGSLGNEQFF. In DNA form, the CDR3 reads TGTGCCAGCTTATTCGGCCCCGGATCCTTGGGGAATGAGCAGTTCTTC.

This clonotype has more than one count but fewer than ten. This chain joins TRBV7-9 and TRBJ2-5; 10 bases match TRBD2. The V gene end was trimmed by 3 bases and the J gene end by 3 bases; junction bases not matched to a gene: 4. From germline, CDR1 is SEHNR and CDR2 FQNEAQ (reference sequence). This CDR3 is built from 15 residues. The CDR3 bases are TGTGCCAGCAGCTTCGATCTAGCGGGAGAAGAGACCCAGTACTTC. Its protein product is CASSFDLAGEETQYF.